This T cell receptor beta chain is drawn from a study of blood T cell repertoires in COVID-19. In the study overall: There were acute and convalescent COVID-19 samples, and they came from the United States, Italy and Spain.

Per germline, CDR1 KGHSH and CDR2 LQKENI. The ends were cut back, 1 base at V and 2 bases at J, with 12 bases in the middle. There are 16 residues in the CDR3. In the original workflow: For nucleated cells, counts were estimated from reference gene primer amplification. Libraries were prepared by immunoSEQ multiplex PCR; TCRdb keeps only in-frame clonotypes and omits some of them. V and J calls and clone size follow that table, whereas D and trimming were derived from the DNA. The data show some 200,000 clones, 75% to 85% seen once. Adults between about 18 and 89 years of age took part from 24 US areas. Assignments of participants to cohorts depended upon their own reported clinical history.

The receptor was isolated from a man aged 35-49 years who had recovered from COVID-19. The rearrangement links TRBV18 to TRBJ1-3; maybe TRBD1 (5 bases). The sample was PBMCs or T cells enriched from blood (not recorded which). The CDR3 loop reads CASSPLPGRPGNTIYF. In nucleotides, the CDR3 is TGTGCCAGCTCACCACTTCCAGGGCGCCCTGGAAACACCATATATTTT.